These 24 T cell receptor beta chains originate from one sample sequenced in a study of T cell repertoires in cytomegalovirus infection. TCRdb analysed the reads with MiXCR anew, one entry per CDR3 protein. The sample shows some 920,000 distinct CDR3 sequences, roughly 30% of them seen only once. These receptors have no known antigen. The material was cultured CD8+ T cells from PBMCs, obtained from culture after CMV antigen stimulation. All receptors come from a human donor in good health (CMV status not recorded). Some clones in this sample may be carry-over from other donors' samples.

Ten or more counts support this clonotype. CDR3 protein: CASSLLSLSSGAYNEQFF. The CDR3 region has the DNA TGTGCCAGCAGCTTATTATCCCTCTCTAGCGGGGCTTACAATGAGCAGTTCTTC. The chain carries TRBV7-6 and TRBJ2-1, with 9 positions matching TRBD2. The ends lost 2 bases at V and 4 bases at J; junction bases unmatched: 12. From germline, CDR1 is SGHVS and CDR2 FNYEAQ. CDR3 length equals 18 residues.

The chain has TRBV9 and TRBJ1-6; TRBD1 is a possible D gene (5 bases). V lost 3 bases, J lost 7 bases, and 14 bases lay in between. In germline, CDR1 is SGDLS, CDR2 YYNGEE. The CDR3 is made up of 15 amino acids. The CDR3 protein is CASSEEGDGNSPLHF. The CDR3 bases are TGTGCCAGCAGCGAAGAAGGGGACGGGAATTCACCCCTCCACTTT.

This clonotype was counted between two and nine times. The chain recombines TRBV27 with TRBJ2-7; D is unclear. Germline-derived CDR1 and CDR2 are MNHEY and SMNVEV (reference sequence). V was shortened by 7 bases and J by 1 base, with 20 bases between the two germline ends. This CDR3 spans 16 amino acids. CDR3 coding DNA: TGTGCCAGCATAGGTTATACAGTCAACCAATCCTACGAGCAGTACTTC. Translating it yields CASIGYTVNQSYEQYF.

This clonotype was observed many times. The V call is TRBV7-9, the J call TRBJ2-1; 11 positions agree with TRBD2. From germline, CDR1 is SEHNR and CDR2 FQNEAQ (reference sequence). The CDR3 has 15 amino acids. V was clipped by 5 bases and J by 7 bases; unmatched bases: 7. The CDR3 region has the DNA TGTGCCAGCAGCCCTAGCGGGGGGAGTTGGAATGAGCAGTTCTTC. Translating it yields CASSPSGGSWNEQFF.

The table lists this clonotype with a few counts. J is TRBJ2-3 and V is TRBV28; 13 nucleotides line up with TRBD2. Per germline, CDR1 MDHEN and CDR2 SYDVKM. With 5 bases clipped from V and 0 bases from J, the junction kept 8 bases outside the gene matches. The CDR3 runs 18 residues. The DNA for the CDR3 is TGTGCCAGCAGTCCAGGGACTAGCGGGGTCTGGAGCACAGATACGCAGTATTTT. It yields the protein CASSPGTSGVWSTDTQYF.

DNA of the CDR3: TGTGCCAGCAGCCCCAGGGGACTAGCGGGGGTTAGCTACAATGAGCAGTTCTTC. Translation: CASSPRGLAGVSYNEQFF. V usage is TRBV13 and J usage is TRBJ2-1; TRBD2 aligns across 14 bases. Germline lookup yields CDR1 PRHDT and CDR2 FYEKMQ (reference sequence). The trim removed 5 bases at V and 3 bases at J, leaving 9 bases unmatched. This CDR3 contains 18 residues. Together with reference TRBV13 and TRBJ2-1, the CDR3 gives the full variable domain: AAGVIQSPRHLIKEKRETATLKCYPIPRHDTVYWYQQGPGQDPQFLISFYEKMQSDKGSIPDRFSAQQFSDYHSELNMSSLELGDSALYFCASSPRGLAGVSYNEQFFGPGTRLTVL.

The DNA for the CDR3 is TGCAGCGTTGAGAACCACTCCAAAGACAGGGTCTACACAGATACGCAGTATTTT. Its protein is CSVENHSKDRVYTDTQYF. The V gene is TRBV29-1, the J gene TRBJ2-3; the match to TRBD1 covers 7 bases. Germline V gene sequence: CDR1 SQVTM, CDR2 ANQGSEA. With 3 bases clipped from V and 2 bases from J, the junction kept 17 bases outside the gene matches. The CDR3 totals 18 residues.

The V and J genes are TRBV11-3 and TRBJ2-3; D unclear. There are 13 residues in the CDR3. Germline V gives CDR1 SGHNT, CDR2 YENEEA. Trimming stripped 4 bases from V and 4 bases from J, with 9 bases between. As DNA, the CDR3 is TGTGCCAGCAGCTCGTGGGGTTCAGATACGCAGTATTTT. It specifies CASSSWGSDTQYF.

This clonotype was counted a few times. This chain joins TRBV6-5 and TRBJ2-1; no clear D. V was trimmed by 2 bases and J by 5 bases, leaving 16 bases between them. Germline-derived CDR1 and CDR2 are MNHEY and SVGAGI. The CDR3 loop spans 16 amino acids. The CDR3 spells CASSYTWLVTNNEQFF. Written as DNA, the CDR3 is TGTGCCAGCAGTTACACTTGGCTAGTCACGAACAATGAGCAGTTCTTC.

This clonotype was seen a handful of times. This sequence joins TRBV10-1 and TRBJ2-1; no clear D gene. The V end lost 1 base, the J end lost 8 bases, and 6 bases lay between the germline ends. The germline CDR1 and CDR2 sequences are WNHNN and SYGVQD (reference sequence). This CDR3 contains 12 residues. The CDR3 loop is CASSEFPDEQFF. DNA of the CDR3: TGCGCCAGCAGTGAGTTCCCGGATGAGCAGTTCTTC.

J is TRBJ2-5 and V is TRBV12-5; D perhaps matches TRBD1 (5 bases). V lost 5 bases and J lost 5, with 15 bases in between. From germline, CDR1 is LGHNT and CDR2 FRNRAP. The CDR3 consists of 14 residues. The CDR3 DNA reads TGTGCTAGTGGTCCCCTCTCAGGGCTTGAGACCCAGTACTTC. This translates into CASGPLSGLETQYF. The variable domain in full, with the rest retrieved from reference TRBV12-5 and TRBJ2-5, is DARVTQTPRHKVTEMGQEVTMRCQPILGHNTVFWYRQTMMQGLELLAYFRNRAPLDDSGMPKDRFSAEMPDATLATLKIQPSEPRDSAVYFCASGPLSGLETQYFGPGTRLLVL.

The chain recombines TRBV6-8 with TRBJ2-1, with D unclear. The CDR3 has 13 residues. Trimming took off 2 bases at V and 5 bases at J, with 7 bases between the two ends. Germline lookup yields CDR1 MNHGY and CDR2 SAAAGT. The CDR3 DNA follows: TGTGCCAGCAGTTACCAGCGAAACAATGAGCAGTTCTTC. Translation gives CASSYQRNNEQFF.

V and J are TRBV14 and TRBJ2-1; no reliable D call. Between the trimmed V and J ends, which lost 5 bases and 4 bases, there was a span of 24 bases. The CDR3 has 18 amino acids. CDR1 SGHDN and CDR2 FVKESK come from the germline V gene. CDR3 nucleotides: TGTGCCAGCAGCTCGTCAGACAACATAGTCGGGTGGTACAATGAGCAGTTCTTC. It is translated as CASSSSDNIVGWYNEQFF.

This clonotype came up a few times. V is TRBV7-9 and J is TRBJ1-5; 7 bases fit TRBD1. This CDR3 comprises 15 residues. Germline trimming cut 5 bases from V and 0 bases from J; bases unmatched to any gene: 4. Germline CDR1 SEHNR, CDR2 FQNEAQ (reference sequence). CDR3 nucleotides: TGTGCCAGCAGCGAGGGACAGTATAGCAATCAGCCCCAGCATTTT. Residues: CASSEGQYSNQPQHF. Variable domain in full (rest from reference TRBV7-9 and TRBJ1-5): DTGVSQNPRHKITKRGQNVTFRCDPISEHNRLYWYRQTLGQGPEFLTYFQNEAQLEKSRLLSDRFSAERPKGSFSTLEIQRTEQGDSAMYLCASSEGQYSNQPQHFGDGTRLSIL.

This clonotype was seen many times. This chain links TRBV6-2 or TRBV6-3 with TRBJ2-7; D could derive from TRBD1 or TRBD2 (5 bases each). This CDR3 comprises 12 residues. V lost 5 bases and J lost 4, with 9 bases in between. CDR1 and CDR2 from the germline V gene are MNHEY and SVGEGT. Here the CDR3 reads CASSLGEYEQYV. DNA for the CDR3: TGTGCCAGCAGTCTGGGGGAATACGAGCAGTACGTC.

The V gene is TRBV12-5, the J gene TRBJ2-2, with 12 bases that match TRBD2. Germline-derived CDR1 and CDR2 are LGHNT and FRNRAP. This CDR3 contains 19 residues. V was clipped by 3 bases and J by 2 bases; unmatched bases: 10. The CDR3 DNA sequence: TGTGCTAGTGGTTTCCAAACTAGCGGGGGGCCAATCAACACCGGGGAGCTGTTTTTT. This translates into CASGFQTSGGPINTGELFF.

The chain has TRBV19 and TRBJ2-1; the D gene is possibly TRBD2 (5 bases). Germline values: CDR1 LNHDA, CDR2 SQIVND (reference sequence). The CDR3 consists of 13 residues. Deletions cut 9 bases from V and 5 bases from J, with 14 bases between. The CDR3 DNA reads TGTGCCAGCGACCCGGGAACAGACAATGAGCAGTTCTTC. It is translated as CASDPGTDNEQFF. The full variable domain, with the rest looked up from reference TRBV19 and TRBJ2-1, is DGGITQSPKYLFRKEGQNVTLSCEQNLNHDAMYWYRQDPGQGLRLIYYSQIVNDFQKGDIAEGYSVSREKKESFPLTVTSAQKNPTAFYLCASDPGTDNEQFFGPGTRLTVL.

The chain couples TRBV6-2 or TRBV6-3 to TRBJ1-1, with 7 bases matching TRBD1. Germline loops: CDR1 MNHEY, CDR2 SVGEGT. The trim removed 6 bases at V and 7 bases at J, leaving 11 bases unmatched. The CDR3 is 14 amino acids. The CDR3 nucleotides are TGTGCCAGCAGCCCGGACAGGCGCCGGGGTGAAGCTTTCTTT. This gives the protein CASSPDRRRGEAFF.

This clonotype was seen at least ten times. The chain joins TRBV7-2 to TRBJ2-1; 10 nucleotides line up with TRBD2. The CDR3 extends over 16 amino acids. Germline CDR1 SGHTA, CDR2 FQGNSA. Trimming at V came to 5 bases and at J to 7 bases, leaving 11 bases not matched to a gene. The CDR3 sequence: CASSDITSGEGNEQFF. CDR3 coding DNA: TGTGCCAGCAGCGATATAACTAGCGGGGAAGGGAATGAGCAGTTCTTC.

V and J are TRBV7-8 and TRBJ1-6; 7 bases map to TRBD1. CDR3 length equals 16 residues. The V and J ends lost 5 bases and 6 bases, in that order; junction bases with no gene match: 10. CDR1 is SGHVS, CDR2 FQNEAQ, per germline. CDR3 coding DNA: TGTGCCAGCAGCCCCGGCGGCAGGGGGGGTAATTCACCCCTCCACTTT. The encoded protein is CASSPGGRGGNSPLHF.

In its sample, this clonotype was seen many times. The rearrangement uses TRBV7-8 and TRBJ2-5; D may be TRBD2 (6 bases). The CDR3 is 14 residues long. CDR1 and CDR2 from the germline V gene are SGHVS and FQNEAQ. The ends were cut back, 5 bases at V and 1 base at J, with 11 bases in the middle. Here the CDR3 reads CASSPGTFQETQYF. CDR3 sequence (DNA): TGTGCCAGCAGCCCTGGGACTTTCCAAGAGACCCAGTACTTC.

V and J are TRBV19 and TRBJ2-3; no definite D call. Per the germline V gene, CDR1 is LNHDA and CDR2 is SQIVND (reference sequence). Trimming took 3 bases from V and 1 from J, leaving 11 bases between them. The CDR3 consists of 15 residues. In DNA form, the CDR3 reads TGTGCCAGTAGTATCACCCCCGGATGCACAGATACGCAGTATTTT. It is translated as CASSITPGCTDTQYF.

For this clonotype: A clone one base away is much larger, so this may be a read error. This CDR3 reads CAGGSAPYNEQFF. The CDR3, as DNA: TGTGCCGGCGGGTCCGCCCCCTACAATGAGCAGTTCTTC. The chain combines TRBV7-6 with TRBJ2-1, with D possibly being TRBD2 (5 bases). CDR1 SGHVS and CDR2 FNYEAQ come from the germline V gene. With 11 bases removed from V and 2 bases from J, the gap between germline ends came to 13 bases. The CDR3 sequence is 13 residues long.

Many counts were recorded for this clonotype. The gene calls are TRBV7-8 and TRBJ2-7, with TRBD1 matching over 7 bases. Trimming cost V 5 bases and J 2 bases; bases outside gene matches: 3. The CDR3 is 13 residues long. Germline values: CDR1 SGHVS, CDR2 FQNEAQ. The CDR3 sequence: CASSPDRAYEQYF. The CDR3 DNA is TGTGCCAGCAGCCCCGACAGGGCCTACGAGCAGTACTTC.